These T cell receptor beta chains were read from a single sample in a study of cytomegalovirus exposure and HLA in healthy donors. TCRdb's copy holds only in-frame clones and misses some; the assay was immunoSEQ multiplex PCR. The repertoire holds fewer than 200,000 clones, with about 90% as singletons. The sample taken for sequencing was PBMCs. All receptors derive from a girl under two years old in good health and CMV-seronegative. The CDR3 runs from the conserved cysteine through the conserved F or W. D genes are given only for firm matches. Part of the rows lack a size; the others show once, few, many or a class for expanded clones.

J: TRBJ2-5
size: NA
V: TRBV9
D: TRBD2
length: 14
DNA: TGTGCCAGCAATACCGGCGGGAGGCAAGAGACCCAGTACTTC
CDR3: CASNTGGRQETQYF

J: TRBJ2-5
size: NA
V: TRBV12-5
D: NA
length: 13
DNA: TGTGCTAGTGTCAAGATAGAGAACGAGACCCAGTACTTC
CDR3: CASVKIENETQYF

J: TRBJ2-1
size: NA
V: TRBV6-5
D: TRBD1
length: 14
DNA: TGTGCCAGCGGACAGGGGGCGCCTCCGAGTGAGCAGTTCTTC
CDR3: CASGQGAPPSEQFF

J: TRBJ1-1
size: NA
V: TRBV7-9
D: NA
length: 13
DNA: TGTGCCAGCAGCGTGCTAGAGAACACTGAAGCTTTCTTT
CDR3: CASSVLENTEAFF

J: TRBJ2-3
size: once
V: TRBV19
D: TRBD1
length: 14
DNA: TGTGCCAGTAGTGACAGGGGAAGGACAGATACGCAGTATTTT
CDR3: CASSDRGRTDTQYF

J: TRBJ2-5
size: NA
V: TRBV7-9
D: NA
length: 15
DNA: TGTGCCAGCAGCTTAAGGCGGGGCATCCAAGAGACCCAGTACTTC
CDR3: CASSLRRGIQETQYF

J: TRBJ2-2
size: NA
V: TRBV4-2
D: TRBD2
length: 17
DNA: TGTGCCAGCAGCCAAGCGCGGGGGGGCCAAGGCACCGGGGAGCTGTTTTTT
CDR3: CASSQARGGQGTGELFF

J: TRBJ1-2
size: few
V: TRBV7-3
D: NA
length: 13
DNA: TGTGCCAGCAGCTTAGCGGGGGGCTATGGCTACACCTTC
CDR3: CASSLAGGYGYTF

J: TRBJ2-1
size: NA
V: TRBV6-5
D: NA
length: 15
DNA: TGTGCCAGCGGAGGGGTCCACCTCTCCTACAATGAGCAGTTCTTC
CDR3: CASGGVHLSYNEQFF

J: TRBJ2-1
size: once
V: TRBV19
D: TRBD2
length: 14
DNA: TGTGCCAGTAGTACACTAGCGGAATACAATGAGCAGTTCTTC
CDR3: CASSTLAEYNEQFF

J: TRBJ1-5
size: NA
V: TRBV10-2
D: TRBD1
length: 14
DNA: TGCGCCAGCGCCATTCAGGGGGGCAATCAGCCCCAGCATTTT
CDR3: CASAIQGGNQPQHF

J: TRBJ2-3
size: NA
V: TRBV4-1
D: NA
length: 17
DNA: TGCGCCAGCAGCCAAAGGTGGTCTAGCGAGTTATCAGATACGCAGTATTTT
CDR3: CASSQRWSSELSDTQYF

J: TRBJ2-1
size: NA
V: TRBV21-1
D: NA
length: 17
DNA: TGTGCCAGCAGCAAACCGGGGGAGCGGGCCTCCGACAATGAGCAGTTCTTC
CDR3: CASSKPGERASDNEQFF

J: TRBJ1-2
size: few
V: TRBV5-1
D: TRBD1
length: 14
DNA: TGCGCCAGCAGCTTGGGCGGGACAGGGTGTGGCTACACCTTC
CDR3: CASSLGGTGCGYTF

J: TRBJ1-6
size: NA
V: TRBV5-5
D: NA
length: 16
DNA: TGTGCCAGCAGCTTTGGGCCAGGGGACTATAATTCACCCCTCCACTTT
CDR3: CASSFGPGDYNSPLHF

J: TRBJ1-5
size: NA
V: TRBV9
D: TRBD1
length: 17
DNA: TGTGCCAGCAGCGCCGGGACAGGGCAAGGGGGCAATCAGCCCCAGCATTTT
CDR3: CASSAGTGQGGNQPQHF

J: TRBJ2-2
size: NA
V: TRBV5-1
D: TRBD1
length: 15
DNA: TGCGCCAGCAGCTTGAGGACAGGAAACACCGGGGAGCTGTTTTTT
CDR3: CASSLRTGNTGELFF

J: TRBJ2-2
size: few
V: TRBV11-3
D: NA
length: 13
DNA: TGTGCCAGCAGCGTCAGGGTAACCGGGGAGCTGTTTTTT
CDR3: CASSVRVTGELFF

J: TRBJ2-3
size: NA
V: TRBV29-1
D: TRBD2
length: 13
DNA: TGCAGCGGGGACCGGGGGGGCTTAGATACGCAGTATTTT
CDR3: CSGDRGGLDTQYF

J: TRBJ2-3
size: NA
V: TRBV6-1
D: TRBD2
length: 13
DNA: TGTGCCAGCAGTAGCGGGGAGACAGATACGCAGTATTTT
CDR3: CASSSGETDTQYF

J: TRBJ2-7
size: few
V: TRBV4-1
D: NA
length: 16
DNA: TGCGCCAGCAGCCAAGCTTCGGGCAGGGCCCTCTACGAGCAGTACTTC
CDR3: CASSQASGRALYEQYF

J: TRBJ2-5
size: NA
V: TRBV27
D: NA
length: 15
DNA: TGTGCCAGCAGTTTTTCCTTGGGGGCGCGAGGGACCCAGTACTTC
CDR3: CASSFSLGARGTQYF

J: TRBJ2-1
size: NA
V: TRBV7-9
D: TRBD2
length: 16
DNA: TGTGCCAGCAGCGCCGGACTAGCGGTGACGGATAATGAGCAGTTCTTC
CDR3: CASSAGLAVTDNEQFF

J: TRBJ2-6
size: NA
V: TRBV7-9
D: NA
length: 16
DNA: TGTGCCAGCAGCTTCCCAGGGCTGGCCGGGGCCAACGTCCTGACTTTC
CDR3: CASSFPGLAGANVLTF

J: TRBJ2-5
size: NA
V: TRBV7-8
D: TRBD1
length: 15
DNA: TGTGCCAGCAGCTACGGGACAGGGGGCGAAGAGACCCAGTACTTC
CDR3: CASSYGTGGEETQYF